Listed below are T cell receptor beta chains from one sample, sequenced in a study of identical twins. MiXCR, run by TCRdb on the 5' RACE reads, gives a single entry per CDR3 protein. The table has some 1,600,000 distinct CDR3 sequences, more than 30% seen once. The material sequenced was cord blood. All receptors derive from a newborn girl in good health. CDR3s include the opening cysteine and the closing phenylalanine or tryptophan. D genes are given only for firm matches. Clone size is not always given. Where it is, it says once, few, many or a class for expanded clones.

TRBJ1-5 NA TRBD1 TRBV20-1 TGCAGTGCTAGCGGAGGACAGGGTTATCAGCCCCAGCATTTT CSASGGQGYQPQHF
TRBJ2-7 NA TRBD2 TRBV11-3 TGTGCCAGCAGCTTCAGACTAGCGGGAGATATGGGGAATGAGCAGTACTTC CASSFRLAGDMGNEQYF
TRBJ2-1 few NA TRBV27 TGTGCCAGCAGTTCCGGACTCCGCGCCCCAGGCAATGAGCAGTTCTTC CASSSGLRAPGNEQFF
TRBJ1-1 NA NA TRBV21-1 TGTGCCAGTCAGTCGGGGACAGGGGGGGCGATGAACACTGAAGCTTTCTTT CASQSGTGGAMNTEAFF
TRBJ2-7 many NA TRBV4-2 TGTGCCAGCAGCCAAGAGGAGGGCTACGAGCAGTACTTC CASSQEEGYEQYF
TRBJ2-3 many NA TRBV9 TGTGCCAGCAGCGTCTTTACAGATACGCAGTATTTT CASSVFTDTQYF
TRBJ1-1 NA NA TRBV7-2 TGTGCCAGCAGCTTATGGACTTTGGGGAACACTGAAGCTTTCTTT CASSLWTLGNTEAFF
TRBJ1-2 NA NA TRBV9 TGTGCCAGCAGCGTAGAGGACACCTACTATGGCTACACCTTC CASSVEDTYYGYTF
TRBJ1-2 NA NA TRBV14 TGTGCCAGCAGCTCACGGAGGCGCTATGGCTACACCTTC CASSSRRRYGYTF
TRBJ2-3 few NA TRBV3-1 TGTGCCAGCAGCCCAGGCAACCTAGATGGTGATACGCAGTATTTT CASSPGNLDGDTQYF
TRBJ2-7 NA NA TRBV28 TGTGCCAGCAGGTTCAGGGGGGGCGAGCAGTACTTC CASRFRGGEQYF
TRBJ1-5 NA NA TRBV12-3/TRBV12-4 TGTGTCAGCAGTTTGATGGGGGGAGTGGAGGGTAGTCAGCCCCAGCATTTT CVSSLMGGVEGSQPQHF
TRBJ2-4 few NA TRBV6-2/TRBV6-3 TGTGCCAGCAGCCCTACCTCCATCCTAAACATTCAGTACTTC CASSPTSILNIQYF
TRBJ2-3 few NA TRBV20-1 TGCAGTGCTAGAGCCCGGTCCGGGGGACAGAACACAGATACGCAGTATTTT CSARARSGGQNTDTQYF
TRBJ1-2 NA TRBD1 TRBV2 TGTGCCAGCAGTGAACGTTGGACAGGGAATCTGATTGCATATGGCTACACCTTC CASSERWTGNLIAYGYTF
TRBJ2-7 NA NA TRBV4-1 TGCGCCAGCAGCCAATTCGAGGCCACTCACAATGAGCAGTACTTC CASSQFEATHNEQYF
TRBJ2-1 NA NA TRBV3-1 TGTGCCAGCAGCCTCATGACAGTGGGTGAGCAGTTCTTC CASSLMTVGEQFF
TRBJ1-2 few NA TRBV28 TGTGCCAGCAGTTCGGGACTAACTGGCTACACCTTC CASSSGLTGYTF
TRBJ1-1 few NA TRBV10-3 TGTGCCATCAGTGAGTCGTTTAGGGACAACACTGAAGCTTTCTTT CAISESFRDNTEAFF
TRBJ1-5 NA NA TRBV5-1 TGCGCCAGCAGCTTGGTGGGCAGCCCTAATCAGCCCCAGCATTTT CASSLVGSPNQPQHF
TRBJ2-3 few TRBD1 TRBV10-3 TGTGCCATCAGTGAGTCGGCCGGGACAGGGCTCACAGATACGCAGTATTTT CAISESAGTGLTDTQYF
TRBJ2-5 NA NA TRBV12-3/TRBV12-4 TGTGCCAGCAGTTTACAGGTTCCCCAGCATGAGCAGTACTTC CASSLQVPQHEQYF
TRBJ2-3 NA NA TRBV21-1 TGTGCCAGCAGCAAAAGGAGTAGCGGGAGGACATATACGCAGTATTTT CASSKRSSGRTYTQYF
TRBJ1-5 few TRBD1 TRBV7-2 TGTGCCAGCAGCTTGGGGGGGACAGTTAGCAATCAGCCCCAGCATTTT CASSLGGTVSNQPQHF
TRBJ2-3 NA TRBD1 TRBV6-6 TGTGCCAGCAGTTTGGGTCGCTGGGGGCAGGGGGAAGATACGCAGTATTTT CASSLGRWGQGEDTQYF
TRBJ1-2 few TRBD1 TRBV7-2 TGTGCCAGCAGCTTAGTCCCGGACAGGGGATATGGCTACACCTTC CASSLVPDRGYGYTF
TRBJ2-1 once TRBD2 TRBV29-1 TGCAGCGTTGACGGACTAGCGGGAGCGCCCCACAATGAGCAGTTCTTC CSVDGLAGAPHNEQFF
TRBJ1-1 NA NA TRBV30 TGTGCCTGGATGGTAGAGTGGGGTGAAGCTTTCTTT CAWMVEWGEAFF
TRBJ2-1 NA TRBD2 TRBV20-1 TGCAGTGCAGGGACTAGCGGGAGGTGGGGCAATGAGCAGTTCTTC CSAGTSGRWGNEQFF
TRBJ2-2 NA NA TRBV5-1 TGCGCCAGCACCCCCAGCGGGTTAAACACCGGGGAGCTGTTTTTT CASTPSGLNTGELFF
TRBJ2-1 NA TRBD1 TRBV29-1 TGCAGCGGCCCGGGACAGGGAACCAATGAGCAGTTCTTC CSGPGQGTNEQFF
TRBJ2-7 NA NA TRBV2 TGTGCCAGCAGTGAAGACGTAGCTTACGAGCAGTACTTC CASSEDVAYEQYF
TRBJ2-3 NA TRBD2 TRBV20-1 TGCAGTGCTAGAGGGACTAGCGGGAGTGTGGCAGATACGCAGTATTTT CSARGTSGSVADTQYF
TRBJ2-3 NA NA TRBV12-3/TRBV12-4 TGTGCCAGCAGTTTAACCCGGACTACGCAGTATTTT CASSLTRTTQYF
TRBJ2-3 many NA TRBV5-1 TGTGCCAGCAGACCAACTAGCACAGATACGCAGTATTTT CASRPTSTDTQYF
TRBJ2-5 many NA TRBV12-3/TRBV12-4 TGTGCCAGCAGTTTGGGGGAATTGAAAGAGCAGTACTTC CASSLGELKEQYF
TRBJ1-2 NA TRBD1 TRBV20-1 TGCAGTGCTAGAGGAGACAGGGTTGGCTACACCTTC CSARGDRVGYTF
TRBJ2-5 NA TRBD2 TRBV7-9 TGTGCCAGCAGCTCTCGGGACTATCGTTCCACCCAGTACTTC CASSSRDYRSTQYF
TRBJ2-7 few NA TRBV5-1 TGCGCCAGCAGCTTGGGATACGGGATCCCCACTTACGAGCAGTACTTC CASSLGYGIPTYEQYF
TRBJ2-1 NA TRBD2 TRBV11-3 TGTGCCAGCAGCTTAGGGACTAGCCTCTACAATGAGCAGTTCTTC CASSLGTSLYNEQFF
TRBJ2-1 NA TRBD2 TRBV20-1 TGCAGTGCTAGAGATAGCGGGCGAATGGTAGATGAGCAGTTCTTC CSARDSGRMVDEQFF
TRBJ1-1 NA NA TRBV27 TGTGCCAGCAGCTCGCCAATGGTCCATGAAGCTTTCTTT CASSSPMVHEAFF
TRBJ2-5 NA TRBD2 TRBV6-1 TGTGCCAGCAGTAATAGCGGGGGGAAGTATGAGCAGTACTTC CASSNSGGKYEQYF